Shown below are 5 T cell receptor beta chains from a single sample sequenced in a study of T-cell memory formation after mild COVID-19. One entry per CDR3 protein, called by TCRdb with MiXCR from the 5' RACE reads. In the table there are about half a million distinct CDR3 sequences, 18% of which are singletons. The sample consisted of PBMCs or a T cell subset sorted from them (not recorded which). All receptors come from an adult woman who had mild COVID-19 (a few samples of this study predate the infection). Cell type and time point are not known.

This chain connects TRBV7-8 to TRBJ2-3, with D unresolved. Germline values: CDR1 SGHVS, CDR2 FQNEAQ. This CDR3 region has 16 residues. V lost 4 bases to trimming and J lost 4 bases, with 18 bases between them. The CDR3 is CASSSSQVRKADTQYF. DNA of the CDR3: TGTGCCAGCAGCTCCTCCCAGGTCAGAAAGGCAGATACGCAGTATTTT. Full variable domain (rest looked up from reference TRBV7-8 and TRBJ2-3): GAGVSQSPRYKVAKRGQDVALRCDPISGHVSLFWYQQALGQGPEFLTYFQNEAQLDKSGLPSDRFFAERPEGSVSTLKIQRTQQEDSAVYLCASSSSQVRKADTQYFGPGTRLTVL.

The rearrangement uses TRBV20-1 and TRBJ2-5; TRBD2 matches at 9 bases. The CDR3 totals 15 residues. The germline V gene encodes CDR1 DFQATT and CDR2 SNEGSKA (reference sequence). The J segment lost 1 base and the V segment lost 5 bases, leaving 8 bases of the junction unmatched. For the CDR3, the DNA is TGCAGTGCTGGGGGGCTAGCGGGGACCCAAGAGACCCAGTACTTC. Translating it yields CSAGGLAGTQETQYF.

This chain links TRBV2 with TRBJ1-5; perhaps TRBD1 as D (5 bases). CDR1 is SNHLY, CDR2 FYNNEI, per germline. Trimming cost V 7 bases and J 7 bases, with 11 bases left between them. The CDR3 has 12 amino acids. CDR3 coding DNA: TGTGCCAGCAACCAGGGAAGGCAGCCCCAGCATTTT. Protein product: CASNQGRQPQHF.

This clonotype was observed a handful of times. The V and J genes are TRBV18 and TRBJ2-2; TRBD2 aligns across 10 bases. Unmatched junction bases numbered 4, after V lost 3 bases and J lost 0 bases. CDR3 length: 17 amino acids. CDR1 KGHSH and CDR2 LQKENI come from the germline V gene. The CDR3 coding sequence is TGTGCCAGCTCACCTTCTCTAGCGGGGGCGAACACCGGGGAGCTGTTTTTT. It is translated as CASSPSLAGANTGELFF.

The CDR3 region has the DNA TGTGCCAGTAGTATAGGAAACAGGGGACGGGTCGACAATGAGCAGTTCTTC. As protein: CASSIGNRGRVDNEQFF. The chain carries TRBV19 and TRBJ2-1, with 7 bases matching TRBD1. The CDR3 runs 17 residues. After removal of 1 base from V and 5 bases from J, the junction contained 11 bases not matched to a gene. Germline assignment: CDR1 LNHDA and CDR2 SQIVND (reference sequence).